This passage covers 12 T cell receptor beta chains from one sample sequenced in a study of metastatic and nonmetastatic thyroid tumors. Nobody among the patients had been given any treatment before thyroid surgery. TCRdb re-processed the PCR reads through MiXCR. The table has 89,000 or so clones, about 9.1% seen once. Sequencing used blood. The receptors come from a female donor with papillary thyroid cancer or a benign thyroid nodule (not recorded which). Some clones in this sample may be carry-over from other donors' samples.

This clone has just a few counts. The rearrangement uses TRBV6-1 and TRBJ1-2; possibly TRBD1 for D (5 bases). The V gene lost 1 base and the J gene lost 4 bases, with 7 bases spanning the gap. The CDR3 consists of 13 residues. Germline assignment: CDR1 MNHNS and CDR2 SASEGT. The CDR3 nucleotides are TGTGCCAGCAGTGAAGTGGGGGGCTATGGCTACACCTTC. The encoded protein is CASSEVGGYGYTF.

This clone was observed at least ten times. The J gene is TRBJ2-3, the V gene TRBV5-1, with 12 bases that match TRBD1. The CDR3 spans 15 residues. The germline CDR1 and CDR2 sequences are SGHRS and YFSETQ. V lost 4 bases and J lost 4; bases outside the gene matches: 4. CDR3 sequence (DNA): TGCGCCAGCAGCGGGACAGGGGGCAAGTCAGATACGCAGTATTTT. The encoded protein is CASSGTGGKSDTQYF.

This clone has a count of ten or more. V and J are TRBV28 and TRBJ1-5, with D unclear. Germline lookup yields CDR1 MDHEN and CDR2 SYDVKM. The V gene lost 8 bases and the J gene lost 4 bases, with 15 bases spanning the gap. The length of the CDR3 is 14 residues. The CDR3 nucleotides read TGTGCCAGCTCGGAGGTTGGGAGTAATCAGCCCCAGCATTTT. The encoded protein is CASSEVGSNQPQHF.

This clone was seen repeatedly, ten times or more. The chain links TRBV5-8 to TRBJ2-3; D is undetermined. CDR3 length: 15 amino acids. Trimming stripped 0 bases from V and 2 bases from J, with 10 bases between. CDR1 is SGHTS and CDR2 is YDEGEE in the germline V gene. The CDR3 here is CASSLGQANTDTQYF. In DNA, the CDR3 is TGTGCCAGCAGCTTGGGGCAGGCAAACACAGATACGCAGTATTTT.

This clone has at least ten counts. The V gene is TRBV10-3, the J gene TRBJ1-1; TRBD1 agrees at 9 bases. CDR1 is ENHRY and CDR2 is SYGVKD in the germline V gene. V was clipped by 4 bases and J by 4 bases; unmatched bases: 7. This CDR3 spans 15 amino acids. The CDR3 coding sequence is TGTGCCATCAGTGCCCTGGACAGGGGAGGCACTGAAGCTTTCTTT. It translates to CAISALDRGGTEAFF.

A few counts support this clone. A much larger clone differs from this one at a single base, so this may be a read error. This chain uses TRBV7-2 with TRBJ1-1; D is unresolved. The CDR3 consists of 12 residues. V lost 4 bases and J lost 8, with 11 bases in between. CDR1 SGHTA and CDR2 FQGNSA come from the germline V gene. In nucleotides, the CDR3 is TGTGCCAGCAGCTCAGATGGAGGGGAAGCTTTCTTT. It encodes CASSSDGGEAFF.

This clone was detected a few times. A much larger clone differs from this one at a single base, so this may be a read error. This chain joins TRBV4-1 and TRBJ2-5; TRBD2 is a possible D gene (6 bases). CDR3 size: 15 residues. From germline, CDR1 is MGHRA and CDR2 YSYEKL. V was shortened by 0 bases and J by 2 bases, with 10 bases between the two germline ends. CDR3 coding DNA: TGCGCCAGCAGCCAAGATCTGGGGAGGCAAGAGACCCAGTACTTC. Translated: CASSQDLGRQETQYF.

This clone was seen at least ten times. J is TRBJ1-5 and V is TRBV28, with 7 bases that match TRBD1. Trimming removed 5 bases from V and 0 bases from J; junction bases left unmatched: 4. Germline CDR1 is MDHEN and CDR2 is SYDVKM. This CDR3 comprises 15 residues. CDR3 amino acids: CASSPRQGSNQPQHF. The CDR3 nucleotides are TGTGCCAGCAGTCCCCGACAGGGTAGCAATCAGCCCCAGCATTTT.

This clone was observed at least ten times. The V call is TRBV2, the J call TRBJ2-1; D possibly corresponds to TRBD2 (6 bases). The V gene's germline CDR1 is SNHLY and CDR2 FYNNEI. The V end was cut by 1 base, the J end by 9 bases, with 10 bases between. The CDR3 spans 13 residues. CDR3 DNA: TGTGCCAGCAGTGAAGGCGGGGTGAGTGAGCAGTTCTTC. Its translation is CASSEGGVSEQFF.

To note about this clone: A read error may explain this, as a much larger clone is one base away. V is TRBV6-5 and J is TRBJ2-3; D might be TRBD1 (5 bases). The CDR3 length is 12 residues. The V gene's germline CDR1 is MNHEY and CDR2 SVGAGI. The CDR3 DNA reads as TGTGCCGGCAGTTACTTTAAGGGGACGCAGTATTTT. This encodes CAGSYFKGTQYF.

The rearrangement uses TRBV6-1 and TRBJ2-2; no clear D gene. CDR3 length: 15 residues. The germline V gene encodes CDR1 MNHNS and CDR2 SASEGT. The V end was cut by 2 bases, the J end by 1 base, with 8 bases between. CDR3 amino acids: CASSERTENTGELFF. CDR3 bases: TGTGCCAGCAGTGAAAGAACAGAGAACACCGGGGAGCTGTTTTTT.

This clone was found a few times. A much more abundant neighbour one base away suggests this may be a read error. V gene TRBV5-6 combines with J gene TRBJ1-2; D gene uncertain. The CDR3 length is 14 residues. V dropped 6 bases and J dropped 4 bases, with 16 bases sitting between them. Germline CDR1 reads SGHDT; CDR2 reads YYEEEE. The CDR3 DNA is TGTGCCAGCATCTTCGGCCAGGAGTTCTATGGCTACACCTTC. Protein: CASIFGQEFYGYTF.